This T cell receptor beta chain was observed in a study of cytomegalovirus exposure and HLA in healthy donors. This clone appeared a single time. The PCR used 60 Vbeta and 13 Jbeta primers. Only in-frame clones appear in the TCRdb table, and some are missing; sequencing was by immunoSEQ multiplex PCR. The sample contains approximately 150,000 clones, 84% of which appear only once. Source material: PBMCs. The source of this sequence is a man aged 30 to 45 in good health and CMV-seronegative.

CDR3 sequence: CASSYSRETQYF. In DNA form, the CDR3 reads TGTGCCAGCAGTTACTCGAGAGAGACCCAGTACTTC. The J gene is TRBJ2-5, the V gene TRBV6-5, with D hard to call. The germline CDR1 and CDR2 sequences are MNHEY and SVGAGI. CDR3 size: 12 residues. V lost 0 bases, J lost 4 bases, and 3 bases lay in between.